This T cell receptor (beta chain) was sequenced in a study of T cell changes during pregnancy in multiple sclerosis. Sequenced by immunoSEQ multiplex PCR; TCRdb stores in-frame clones only, minus some. The repertoire consists of around 100,000 clones, with roughly 90% occurring once and the leading ten covering 1.9%. After removal of 3 bases from V and 1 base from J, the junction contained 14 bases not matched to a gene. The germline CDR1 and CDR2 sequences are MGHRA and YSYEKL. The CDR3 runs 20 residues. This clonotype originated in a female donor with multiple sclerosis, enrolled in a pregnancy study. The source was peripheral blood, collected after pregnancy. The rearrangement uses TRBV4-1 and TRBJ2-4; TRBD2 agrees at 11 bases. The CDR3 DNA reads TGCGCCAGCAGCCATCAGCTAGCGGGAGGTTTAGGCGCGGCCAAAAACATTCAGTACTTC. Protein product: CASSHQLAGGLGAAKNIQYF.